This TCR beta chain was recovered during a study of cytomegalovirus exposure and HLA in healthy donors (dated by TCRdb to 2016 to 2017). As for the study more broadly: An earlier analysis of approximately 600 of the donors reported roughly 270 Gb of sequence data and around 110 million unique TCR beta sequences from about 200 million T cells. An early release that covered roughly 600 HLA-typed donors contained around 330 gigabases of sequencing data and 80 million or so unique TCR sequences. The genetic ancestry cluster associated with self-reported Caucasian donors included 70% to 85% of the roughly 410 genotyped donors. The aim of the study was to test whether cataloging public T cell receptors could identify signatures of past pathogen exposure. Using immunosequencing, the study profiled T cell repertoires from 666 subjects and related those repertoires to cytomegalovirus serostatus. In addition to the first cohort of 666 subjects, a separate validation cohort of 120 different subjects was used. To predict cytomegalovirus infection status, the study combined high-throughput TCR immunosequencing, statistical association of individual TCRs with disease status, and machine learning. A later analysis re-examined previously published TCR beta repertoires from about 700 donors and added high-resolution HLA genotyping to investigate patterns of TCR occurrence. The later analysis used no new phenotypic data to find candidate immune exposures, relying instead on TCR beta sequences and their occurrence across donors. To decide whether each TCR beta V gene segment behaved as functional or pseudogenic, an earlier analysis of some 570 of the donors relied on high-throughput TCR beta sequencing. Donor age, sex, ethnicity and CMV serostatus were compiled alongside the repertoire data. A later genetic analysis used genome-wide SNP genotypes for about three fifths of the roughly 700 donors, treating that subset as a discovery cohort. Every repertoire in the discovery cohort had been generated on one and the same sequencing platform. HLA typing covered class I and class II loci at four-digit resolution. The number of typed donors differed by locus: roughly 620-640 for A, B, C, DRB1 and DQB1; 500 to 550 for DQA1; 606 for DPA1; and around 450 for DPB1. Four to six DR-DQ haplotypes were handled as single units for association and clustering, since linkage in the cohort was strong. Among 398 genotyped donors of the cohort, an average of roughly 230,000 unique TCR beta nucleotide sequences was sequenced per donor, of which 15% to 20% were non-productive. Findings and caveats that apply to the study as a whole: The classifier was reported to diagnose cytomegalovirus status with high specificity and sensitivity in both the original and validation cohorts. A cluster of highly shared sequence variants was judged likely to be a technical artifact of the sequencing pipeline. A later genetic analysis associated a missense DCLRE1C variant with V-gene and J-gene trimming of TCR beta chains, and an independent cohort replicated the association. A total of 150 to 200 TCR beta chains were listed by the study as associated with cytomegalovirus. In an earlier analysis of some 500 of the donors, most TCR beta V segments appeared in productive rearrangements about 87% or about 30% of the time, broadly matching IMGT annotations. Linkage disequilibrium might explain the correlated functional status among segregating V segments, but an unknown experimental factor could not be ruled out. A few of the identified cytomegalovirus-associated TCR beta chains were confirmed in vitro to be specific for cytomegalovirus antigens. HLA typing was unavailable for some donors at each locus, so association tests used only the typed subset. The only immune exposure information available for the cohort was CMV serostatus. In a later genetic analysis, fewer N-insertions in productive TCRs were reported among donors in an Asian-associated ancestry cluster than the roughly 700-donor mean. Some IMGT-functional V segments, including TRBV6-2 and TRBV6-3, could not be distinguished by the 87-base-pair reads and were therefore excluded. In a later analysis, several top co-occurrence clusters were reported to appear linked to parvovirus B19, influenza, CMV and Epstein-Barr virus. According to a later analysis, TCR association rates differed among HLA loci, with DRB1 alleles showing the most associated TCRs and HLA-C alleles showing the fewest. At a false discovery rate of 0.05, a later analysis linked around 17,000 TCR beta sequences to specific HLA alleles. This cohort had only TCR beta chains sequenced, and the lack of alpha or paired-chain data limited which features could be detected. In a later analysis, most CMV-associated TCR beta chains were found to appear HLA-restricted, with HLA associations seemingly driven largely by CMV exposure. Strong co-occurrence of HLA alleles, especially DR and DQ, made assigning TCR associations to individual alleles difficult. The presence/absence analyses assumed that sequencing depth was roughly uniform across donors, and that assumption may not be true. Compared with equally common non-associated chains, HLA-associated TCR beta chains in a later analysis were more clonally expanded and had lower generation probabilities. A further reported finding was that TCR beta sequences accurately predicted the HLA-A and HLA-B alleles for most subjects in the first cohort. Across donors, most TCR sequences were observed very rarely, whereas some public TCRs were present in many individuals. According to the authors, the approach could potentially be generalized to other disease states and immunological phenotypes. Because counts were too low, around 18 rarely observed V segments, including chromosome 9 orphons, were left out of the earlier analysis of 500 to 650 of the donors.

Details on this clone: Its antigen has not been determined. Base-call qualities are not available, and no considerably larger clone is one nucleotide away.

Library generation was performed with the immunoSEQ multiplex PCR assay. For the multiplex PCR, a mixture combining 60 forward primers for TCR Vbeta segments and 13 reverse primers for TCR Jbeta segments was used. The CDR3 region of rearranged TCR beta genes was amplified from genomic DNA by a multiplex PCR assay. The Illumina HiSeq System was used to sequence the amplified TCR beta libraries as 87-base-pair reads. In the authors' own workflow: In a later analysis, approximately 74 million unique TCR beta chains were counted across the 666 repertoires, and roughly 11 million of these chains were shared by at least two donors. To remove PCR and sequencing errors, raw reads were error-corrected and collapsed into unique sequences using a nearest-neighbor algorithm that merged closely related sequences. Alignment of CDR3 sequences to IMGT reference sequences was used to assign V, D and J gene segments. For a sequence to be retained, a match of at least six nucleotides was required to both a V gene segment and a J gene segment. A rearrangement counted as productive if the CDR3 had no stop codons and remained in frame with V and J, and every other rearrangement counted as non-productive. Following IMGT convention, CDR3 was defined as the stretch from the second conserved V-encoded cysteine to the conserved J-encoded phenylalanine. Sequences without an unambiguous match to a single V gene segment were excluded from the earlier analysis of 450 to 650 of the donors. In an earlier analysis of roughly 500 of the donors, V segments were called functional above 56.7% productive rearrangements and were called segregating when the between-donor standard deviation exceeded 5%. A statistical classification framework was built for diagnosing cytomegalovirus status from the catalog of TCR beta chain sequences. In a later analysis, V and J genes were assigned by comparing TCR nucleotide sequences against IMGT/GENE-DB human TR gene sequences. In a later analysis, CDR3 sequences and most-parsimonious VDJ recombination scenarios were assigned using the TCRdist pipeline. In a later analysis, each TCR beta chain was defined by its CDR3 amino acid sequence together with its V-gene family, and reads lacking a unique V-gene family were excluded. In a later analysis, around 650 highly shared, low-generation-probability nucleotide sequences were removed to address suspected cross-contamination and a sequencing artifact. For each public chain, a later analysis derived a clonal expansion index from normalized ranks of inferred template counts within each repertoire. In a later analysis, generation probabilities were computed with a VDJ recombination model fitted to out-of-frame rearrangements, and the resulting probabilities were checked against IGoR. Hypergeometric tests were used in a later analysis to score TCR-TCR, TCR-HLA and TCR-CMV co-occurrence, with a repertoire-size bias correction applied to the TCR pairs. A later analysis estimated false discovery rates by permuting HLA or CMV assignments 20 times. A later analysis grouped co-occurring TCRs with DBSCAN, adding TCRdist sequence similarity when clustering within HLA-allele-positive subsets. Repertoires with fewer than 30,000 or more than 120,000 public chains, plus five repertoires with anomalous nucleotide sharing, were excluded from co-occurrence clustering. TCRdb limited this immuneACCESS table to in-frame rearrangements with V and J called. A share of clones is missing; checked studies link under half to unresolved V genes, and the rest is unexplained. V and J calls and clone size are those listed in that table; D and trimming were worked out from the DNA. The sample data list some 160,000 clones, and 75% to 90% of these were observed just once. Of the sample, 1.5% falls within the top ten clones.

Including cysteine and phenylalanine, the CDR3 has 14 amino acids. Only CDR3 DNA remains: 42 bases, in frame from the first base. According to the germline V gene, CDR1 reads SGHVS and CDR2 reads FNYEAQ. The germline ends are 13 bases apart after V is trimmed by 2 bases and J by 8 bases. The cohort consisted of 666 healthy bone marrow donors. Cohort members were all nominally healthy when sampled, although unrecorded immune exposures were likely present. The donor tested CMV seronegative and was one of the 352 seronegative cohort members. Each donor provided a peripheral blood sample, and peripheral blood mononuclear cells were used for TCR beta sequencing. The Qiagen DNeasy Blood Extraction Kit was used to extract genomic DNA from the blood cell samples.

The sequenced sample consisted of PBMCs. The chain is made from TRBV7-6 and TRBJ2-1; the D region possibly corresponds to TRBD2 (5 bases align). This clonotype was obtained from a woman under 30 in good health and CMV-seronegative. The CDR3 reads CASSLSAAVDEQFF. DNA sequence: TGTGCCAGCAGCTTATCAGCGGCGGTCGATGAGCAGTTCTTC.